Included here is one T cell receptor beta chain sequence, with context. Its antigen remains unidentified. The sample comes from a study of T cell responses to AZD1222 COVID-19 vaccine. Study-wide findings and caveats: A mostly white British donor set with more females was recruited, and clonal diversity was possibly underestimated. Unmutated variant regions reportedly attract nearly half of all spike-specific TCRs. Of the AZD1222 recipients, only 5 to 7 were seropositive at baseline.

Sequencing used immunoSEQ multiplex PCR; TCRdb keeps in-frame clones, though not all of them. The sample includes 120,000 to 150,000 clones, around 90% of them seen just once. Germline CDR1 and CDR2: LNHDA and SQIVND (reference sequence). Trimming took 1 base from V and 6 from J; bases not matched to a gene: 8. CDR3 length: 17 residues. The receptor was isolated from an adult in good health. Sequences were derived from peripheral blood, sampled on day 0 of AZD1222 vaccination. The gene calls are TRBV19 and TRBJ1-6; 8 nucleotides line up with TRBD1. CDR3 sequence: CASSIARTGSPNSPLHF. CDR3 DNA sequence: TGTGCCAGTAGTATAGCCCGGACAGGGAGCCCTAATTCACCCCTCCACTTT.